Here is one T cell receptor beta chain with its context. Its antigen remains unknown. The data were obtained in a study of T cell responses to AZD1222 COVID-19 vaccine. General study findings and limits: Repertoire sampling happened only post peak T cell response.

Data came from immunoSEQ multiplex PCR; TCRdb stores just in-frame clones and leaves some out. Of 40,000 to 60,000 clones in the sample, around nine tenths were seen once. The sequencing used peripheral blood, collected 28 days after the second AZD1222 dose. The receptor was isolated from an adult who received the AZD1222 COVID-19 vaccine.

In DNA, the CDR3 is TGTGCCAGCAGCGGAGGACTTGCGGGAGTGCGGGAGACCCAGTACTTC. Its protein is CASSGGLAGVRETQYF. The chain uses TRBV7-2 and TRBJ2-5; 7 bases are a match to TRBD2. Trimming at V came to 5 bases and at J to 5 bases, leaving 14 bases not matched to a gene. The CDR3 runs 16 residues. Germline lookup yields CDR1 SGHTA and CDR2 FQGNSA. Full variable domain (remainder filled in from reference TRBV7-2 and TRBJ2-5): GAGVSQSPSNKVTEKGKDVELRCDPISGHTALYWYRQSLGQGLEFLIYFQGNSAPDKSGLPSDRFSAERTGGSVSTLTIQRTQQEDSAVYLCASSGGLAGVRETQYFGPGTRLLVL.